Listed below are T cell receptor beta chains from one sample, sequenced in a study of T cells expressing NK-cell markers. TCRdb reworked the 5' RACE reads into one entry per CDR3 protein, no DNA. This sample's table has 550,000 to 600,000 distinct CDR3 sequences. Sequenced: blood T cells: a sorted CD56 or NKG2C T cell subset, CD4+ or CD8+ T cells, or bulk PBMC T cells (not recorded which). These receptors were collected from a man in his late teens or twenties in good health. CDR3s include the opening cysteine and the closing phenylalanine or tryptophan.

>TRBV12-3/TRBV12-4|15|TRBJ2-4
CASSGGRIGKNIQYF
>TRBV6-5|14|TRBJ2-1
CASSSTGKRNEQFF
>TRBV5-1|12|TRBJ2-7
CASSSPDYEQYF
>TRBV7-2|17|TRBJ2-1
CASSQTSGWGSYNEQFF
>TRBV6-5|21|TRBJ2-1
CASSRVTGRLAGGRYYNEQFF
>TRBV4-1|17|TRBJ2-1
CASSQRDLLSSYNEQFF
>TRBV3-1|15|TRBJ2-2
CASTRVALSTGELFF
>TRBV11-1|19|TRBJ2-4
CASSAGLAGPHLAKNIQYF
>TRBV6-5|12|TRBJ1-1
CASREGNTEAFF
>TRBV6-5|16|TRBJ2-6
CASSYWDRAGANVLTF
>TRBV9|16|TRBJ2-1
CASSVESGRARYEQFF
>TRBV11-2|21|TRBJ2-7
CASSSPNRLAGDRGYYHEQYF
>TRBV10-3|14|TRBJ2-7
CAISEMVRGHEQYF
>TRBV5-1|12|TRBJ2-1
CASSLGQGASFF
>TRBV6-5|15|TRBJ2-7
CASSSVSQGSYEQYF
>TRBV3-1|15|TRBJ2-2
CASSRSRGYTGELFF
>TRBV12-3/TRBV12-4|14|TRBJ1-6
CASSFAGGLSPLHF
>TRBV10-3|15|TRBJ2-5
CAISDPGTGKETQYF
>TRBV5-4|16|TRBJ2-5
CASSFGSGTSRETQYF
>TRBV28|17|TRBJ1-6
CASSWPPRSLGDSPLHF
>TRBV5-1|17|TRBJ2-4
CASSLTPGTGDKNIQYF
>TRBV5-6|14|TRBJ2-4
CASSFVELENIQYF
>TRBV20-1|17|TRBJ2-3
CSARALVAGVFTDTQYF
>TRBV10-3|11|TRBJ2-3
CAIQQSNTQYF
>TRBV6-5|13|TRBJ1-4
CASSYSMDEKLFF
>TRBV6-2/TRBV6-3|14|TRBJ2-1
CASSYSAGWNEQFF
>TRBV7-6|16|TRBJ2-7
CASSFGTSGNSYEQYF
>TRBV11-3|15|TRBJ2-4
CASSQGASSQNIQYF
>TRBV4-1|13|TRBJ2-5
CASSHALLETQYF
>TRBV4-1|18|TRBJ2-2
CASSRVYDGTGITGELFF
>TRBV7-9|12|TRBJ1-1
CASSDRALGAFF
>TRBV27|13|TRBJ2-7
CASSSSDRDEQYF
>TRBV27|16|TRBJ2-2
CASSLLGGRATGELFF
>TRBV7-3|15|TRBJ2-1
CASSLLAGVTGEQFF
>TRBV20-1|12|TRBJ1-2
CSAPGLNYGYTF
>TRBV20-1|14|TRBJ1-4
CSSSGTGRGRKLFF
>TRBV6-1|15|TRBJ1-5
CASSSPGAGNQPQHF
>TRBV29-1|13|TRBJ2-5
CSVVWSRQETQYF
>TRBV15|16|TRBJ2-5
CATSRGQGPFQETQYF
>TRBV20-1|13|TRBJ2-1
CSGSGRAYNEQFF
>TRBV10-3|14|TRBJ2-5
CATSWAVGPETQYF
>TRBV18|13|TRBJ2-1
CASSRSGYNEQFF
>TRBV11-2|14|TRBJ2-3
CASSKPQGTFTQYF
>TRBV5-1|15|TRBJ2-2
CASSSISGATGELFF
>TRBV5-1|16|TRBJ2-5
CASSLDGSGSGETQYF
>TRBV6-1|16|TRBJ2-1
CASTGGGTSGINEQFF
>TRBV5-1|12|TRBJ1-6
CASNDGLSPLHF
>TRBV7-6|15|TRBJ2-1
CASSIGGGSWNEQFF